This entry lists 11 T cell receptor beta chains sequenced from one sample in a study of Ad26.COV2.S vaccination and SARS-CoV-2 variants. Stated treatment: some 20 received Ad26.COV2.S at low or high dose, single or two shots; about 5 received placebo; per-sample allocation not given. Day 63 following the first vaccine or placebo injection was when the samples were taken. Generated by immunoSEQ multiplex PCR, the TCRdb table keeps only in-frame clones and is missing some. The sample comprises roughly 420,000 clones, about 91% of which are singletons, and approximately 2.5% rests with the top ten. The source was peripheral blood, collected in a trial of Ad26.COV2.S vaccine versus placebo. The receptors were gathered from a person between 18 and 60 years old who received the Ad26.COV2.S COVID-19 vaccine or a placebo.

This chain connects TRBV10-3 to TRBJ1-2; maybe TRBD1 (6 bases). Per the germline V gene, CDR1 is ENHRY and CDR2 is SYGVKD. The CDR3 length is 14 residues. The V and J ends lost 6 bases and 2 bases respectively, with 13 bases between them. The CDR3 DNA reads as TGTGCCATCAGGAGGGGGGGGCAGAACTATGGCTACACCTTC. It encodes CAIRRGGQNYGYTF.

The chain combines TRBV6-6 with TRBJ2-1; no definite D call. Trimming pared 5 bases from V and 0 bases from J, leaving 17 bases between. Germline CDR1 is MNHNY and CDR2 is SVGAGI (reference sequence). The CDR3 has 17 residues. DNA for the CDR3: TGTGCCAGCAGTCCGCTCGGCAGCGAAGCCTCCTACAATGAGCAGTTCTTC. Its protein is CASSPLGSEASYNEQFF.

This chain uses TRBV24-1 with TRBJ1-1, with D possibly being TRBD1 (6 bases). The CDR3 consists of 13 residues. Germline CDR1 and CDR2: KGHDR and SFDVKD. The ends were cut back, 5 bases at V and 1 base at J, with 7 bases in the middle. The CDR3 sequence is CATSGQANTEAFF. For the CDR3, the DNA is TGTGCCACCAGTGGACAGGCGAACACTGAAGCTTTCTTT.

This clone was observed a single time. The rearrangement joins TRBV9 to TRBJ1-2; 9 bases align to TRBD1. Germline lookup yields CDR1 SGDLS and CDR2 YYNGEE. With V trimmed by 2 bases and J by 8 bases, 13 bases remained unmatched. This CDR3 contains 16 residues. CDR3 amino acids: CASSVWDRETVNGYTF. The CDR3 DNA is TGTGCCAGCAGCGTCTGGGACAGGGAAACGGTAAACGGCTACACCTTC.

The chain links TRBV6-5 to TRBJ1-2; D remains unclear. With 9 bases removed from V and 1 base from J, the gap between germline ends came to 12 bases. CDR1 MNHEY and CDR2 SVGAGI come from the germline V gene. The CDR3 is made up of 13 amino acids. Written as DNA, the CDR3 is TGTGCCAGTCGCAATGGGGTTAACTATGGCTACACCTTC. It encodes CASRNGVNYGYTF.

The CDR3: CASSTSSGGDTQYF. Here the CDR3 DNA reads TGTGCCAGCAGCACCTCGAGCGGGGGTGATACGCAGTATTTT. The chain combines TRBV7-3 with TRBJ2-3; 8 nucleotides match TRBD2. Unmatched junction bases numbered 7, after V lost 5 bases and J lost 6 bases. Germline assignment: CDR1 SGHTA and CDR2 FQGTGA. This CDR3 is 14 amino acids long.

The genes are TRBV10-1 and TRBJ2-3; 8 bases are shared with TRBD2. After removal of 6 bases from V and 2 bases from J, the junction contained 10 bases not matched to a gene. The CDR3 loop spans 16 amino acids. The germline V gene has CDR1 WNHNN and CDR2 SYGVQD (reference sequence). CDR3 sequence: CASRRLSGTTTDTQYF. In DNA form, the CDR3 reads TGCGCCAGCAGACGTCTTAGCGGGACAACCACAGATACGCAGTATTTT.

The count of this clone is one. V is TRBV29-1 and J is TRBJ1-4, with D tentatively TRBD1 (5 bases). Trimming removed 4 bases from V and 8 bases from J, with 17 bases in between. The CDR3 spans 14 residues. CDR1 SQVTM and CDR2 ANQGSEA come from the germline V gene. The CDR3 nucleotides are TGCAGCGTTGGAGCCGGGACGGTGGGAGAAAAACTGTTTTTT. This sequence encodes CSVGAGTVGEKLFF.

The rearrangement uses TRBV3-1 (or the pseudogene TRBV3-2) and TRBJ2-3; 14 bases fit TRBD2. CDR1 is LGHDT, CDR2 YNNKEL, per germline (reference sequence). The ends lost 0 bases at V and 4 bases at J; junction bases unmatched: 9. The CDR3 runs 19 residues. The CDR3 nucleotides are TGTGCCAGCAGCCAAGAGCAACCCGGGACTAGCGGGAGAGCAGATACGCAGTATTTT. Translation: CASSQEQPGTSGRADTQYF.

The V gene is TRBV2, the J gene TRBJ1-3; 7 positions agree with TRBD1. CDR1 is SNHLY and CDR2 is FYNNEI in the germline V gene. The CDR3 contains 14 residues. Trimming cost V 6 bases and J 2 bases; bases outside gene matches: 4. CDR3 nucleotides: TGTGCCAGCAGCGACAGGGTGGCTGGAAACACCATATATTTT. This codes for CASSDRVAGNTIYF.

The rearrangement links TRBV15 to TRBJ2-3, with TRBD1 identical over 10 bases. This CDR3 has 17 residues. V dropped 1 base and J dropped 2; count of bases not matched to a gene: 6. Per the germline V gene, CDR1 is LNHNV and CDR2 is YYDKDF (reference sequence). CDR3 in DNA: TGTGCCACCAGCAGAGCGATAGGGACAGGGGTCACAGATACGCAGTATTTT. The encoded protein is CATSRAIGTGVTDTQYF.